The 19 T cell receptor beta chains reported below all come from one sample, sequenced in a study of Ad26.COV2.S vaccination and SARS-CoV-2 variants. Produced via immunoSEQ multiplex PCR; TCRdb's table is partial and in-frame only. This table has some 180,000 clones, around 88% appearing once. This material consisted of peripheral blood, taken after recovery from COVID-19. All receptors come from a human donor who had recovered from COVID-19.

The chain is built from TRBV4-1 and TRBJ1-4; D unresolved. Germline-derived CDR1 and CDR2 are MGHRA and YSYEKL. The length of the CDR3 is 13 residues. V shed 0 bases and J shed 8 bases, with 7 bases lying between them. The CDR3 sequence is CASSQDREEKLFF. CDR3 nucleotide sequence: TGCGCCAGCAGCCAAGATCGTGAGGAAAAACTGTTTTTT.

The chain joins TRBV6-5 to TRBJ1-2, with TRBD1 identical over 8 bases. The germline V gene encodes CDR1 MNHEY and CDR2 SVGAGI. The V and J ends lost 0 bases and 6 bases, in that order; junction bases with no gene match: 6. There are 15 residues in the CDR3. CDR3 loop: CASSYSIAGGDGYTF. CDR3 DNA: TGTGCCAGCAGTTACTCGATTGCAGGGGGCGATGGCTACACCTTC.

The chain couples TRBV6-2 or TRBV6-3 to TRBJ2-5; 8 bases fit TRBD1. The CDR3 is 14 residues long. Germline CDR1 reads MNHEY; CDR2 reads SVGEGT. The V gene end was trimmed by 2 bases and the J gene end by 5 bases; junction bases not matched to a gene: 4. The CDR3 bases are TGTGCCAGCAGTTACCTGACAGGGGCGGAGACCCAGTACTTC. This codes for CASSYLTGAETQYF.

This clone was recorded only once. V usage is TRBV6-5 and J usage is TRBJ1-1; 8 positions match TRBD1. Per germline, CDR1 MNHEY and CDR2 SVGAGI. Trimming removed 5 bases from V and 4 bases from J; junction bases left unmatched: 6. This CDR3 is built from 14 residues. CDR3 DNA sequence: TGTGCCAGCAGTCGGACAGGGACGTCCACTGAAGCTTTCTTT. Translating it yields CASSRTGTSTEAFF.

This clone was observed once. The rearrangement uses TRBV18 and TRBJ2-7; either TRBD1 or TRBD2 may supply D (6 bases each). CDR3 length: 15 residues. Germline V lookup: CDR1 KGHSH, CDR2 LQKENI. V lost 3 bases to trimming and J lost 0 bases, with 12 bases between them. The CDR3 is CASSPRGHLSYEQYF. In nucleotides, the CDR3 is TGTGCCAGCTCACCTCGGGGGCACCTCTCCTACGAGCAGTACTTC.

In DNA form, the CDR3 reads TGCGCCAGCAGCCCCAGACAGGGGGCGCAAACTGAAGCTTTCTTT. Protein sequence: CASSPRQGAQTEAFF. The rearrangement links TRBV4-1 to TRBJ1-1, with 10 bases matching TRBD1. Trimming at V came to 4 bases and at J to 5 bases, leaving 7 bases not matched to a gene. Germline V lookup: CDR1 MGHRA, CDR2 YSYEKL. There are 15 residues in the CDR3.

The CDR3 loop is CASSRLGQGDTDTQYF. CDR3 DNA sequence: TGCGCCAGCAGCCGCCTGGGACAGGGAGACACAGATACGCAGTATTTT. V and J are TRBV5-1 and TRBJ2-3; TRBD1 aligns across 9 bases. The germline V gene encodes CDR1 SGHRS and CDR2 YFSETQ. This CDR3 region has 16 residues. J lost 2 bases, V lost 4 bases, and 8 bases had no gene match.

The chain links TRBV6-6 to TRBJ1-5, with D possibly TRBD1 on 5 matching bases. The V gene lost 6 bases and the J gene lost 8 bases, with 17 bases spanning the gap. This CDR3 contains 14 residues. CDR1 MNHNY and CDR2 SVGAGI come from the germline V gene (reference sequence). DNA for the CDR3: TGTGCCAGCAGCATGGGGACGCCGAGGGAGCCCCAGCATTTT. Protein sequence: CASSMGTPREPQHF.

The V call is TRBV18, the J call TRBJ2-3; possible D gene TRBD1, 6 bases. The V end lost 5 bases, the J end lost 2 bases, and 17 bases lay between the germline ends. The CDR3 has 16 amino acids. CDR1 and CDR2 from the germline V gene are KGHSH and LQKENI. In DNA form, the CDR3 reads TGTGCCAGCTCATCACGGACAGTTAGCACCACAGATACGCAGTATTTT. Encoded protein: CASSSRTVSTTDTQYF.

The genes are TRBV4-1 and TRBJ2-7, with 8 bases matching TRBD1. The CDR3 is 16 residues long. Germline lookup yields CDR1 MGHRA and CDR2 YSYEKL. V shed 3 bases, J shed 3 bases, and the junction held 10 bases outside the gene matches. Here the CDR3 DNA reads TGCGCCAGCAGCCAGGCCGCCGGGACAGGAGACTACGAGCAGTACTTC. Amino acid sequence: CASSQAAGTGDYEQYF.

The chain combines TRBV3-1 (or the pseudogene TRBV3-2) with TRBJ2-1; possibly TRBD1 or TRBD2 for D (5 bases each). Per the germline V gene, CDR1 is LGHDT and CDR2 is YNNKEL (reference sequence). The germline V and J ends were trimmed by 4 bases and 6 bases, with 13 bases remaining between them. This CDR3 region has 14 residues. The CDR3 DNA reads TGTGCCAGCAGCCCCCCAGGGAGTCCCAATGAGCAGTTCTTC. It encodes CASSPPGSPNEQFF.

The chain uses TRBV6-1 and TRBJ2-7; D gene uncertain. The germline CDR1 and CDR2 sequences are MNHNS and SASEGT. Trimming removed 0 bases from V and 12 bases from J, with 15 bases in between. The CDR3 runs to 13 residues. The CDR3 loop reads CASSEAMKRDPYF. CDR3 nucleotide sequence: TGTGCCAGCAGTGAAGCGATGAAAAGGGATCCGTACTTC.

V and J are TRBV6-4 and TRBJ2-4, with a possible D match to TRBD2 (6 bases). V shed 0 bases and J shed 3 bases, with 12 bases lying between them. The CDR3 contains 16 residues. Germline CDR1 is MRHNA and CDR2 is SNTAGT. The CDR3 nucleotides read TGTGCCAGCAGTGACTCGAGTCGGCGGGGCAAAAACATTCAGTACTTC. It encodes CASSDSSRRGKNIQYF.

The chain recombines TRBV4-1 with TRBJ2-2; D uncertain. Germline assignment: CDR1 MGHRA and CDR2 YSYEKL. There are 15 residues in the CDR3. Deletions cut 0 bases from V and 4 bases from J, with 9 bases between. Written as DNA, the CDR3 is TGCGCCAGCAGCCAAGACTATACCTCCACCGGGGAGCTGTTTTTT. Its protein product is CASSQDYTSTGELFF.

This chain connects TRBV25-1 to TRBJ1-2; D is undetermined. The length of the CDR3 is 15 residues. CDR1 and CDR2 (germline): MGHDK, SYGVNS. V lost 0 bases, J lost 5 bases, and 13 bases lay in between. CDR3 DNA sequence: TGTGCCAGCAGTGAATATTGGTCCGACAAATATGGCTACACCTTC. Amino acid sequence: CASSEYWSDKYGYTF.

The CDR3 DNA reads TGCGCCAGCAGCTTGGCCGGGGGTCACACTGAAGCTTTCTTT. Translation: CASSLAGGHTEAFF. This chain connects TRBV5-1 to TRBJ1-1, with D perhaps TRBD1 (5 bases). The V end was cut by 0 bases, the J end by 3 bases, with 9 bases between. This CDR3 has 14 amino acids. Germline V gene data show CDR1 as SGHRS and CDR2 as YFSETQ.

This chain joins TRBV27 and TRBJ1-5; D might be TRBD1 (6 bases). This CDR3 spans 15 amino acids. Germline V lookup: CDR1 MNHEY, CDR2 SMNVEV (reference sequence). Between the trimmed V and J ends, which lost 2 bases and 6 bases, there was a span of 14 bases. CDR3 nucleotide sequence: TGTGCCAGCAGTTTAACCCGGGACACGGGTCAGCCCCAGCATTTT. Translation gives CASSLTRDTGQPQHF.

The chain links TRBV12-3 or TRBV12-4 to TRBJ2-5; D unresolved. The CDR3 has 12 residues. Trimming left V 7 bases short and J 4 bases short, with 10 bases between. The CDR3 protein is CASKNSGETQYF. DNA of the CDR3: TGTGCCAGCAAAAACTCCGGAGAGACCCAGTACTTC.

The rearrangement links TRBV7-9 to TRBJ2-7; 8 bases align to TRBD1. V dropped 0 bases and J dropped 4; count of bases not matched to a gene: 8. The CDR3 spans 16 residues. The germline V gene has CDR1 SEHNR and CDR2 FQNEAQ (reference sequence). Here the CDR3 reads CASSLAGGQGAYEQYF. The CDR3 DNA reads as TGTGCCAGCAGCTTAGCGGGGGGTCAGGGGGCTTACGAGCAGTACTTC. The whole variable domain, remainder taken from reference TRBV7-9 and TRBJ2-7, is DTGVSQNPRHKITKRGQNVTFRCDPISEHNRLYWYRQTLGQGPEFLTYFQNEAQLEKSRLLSDRFSAERPKGSFSTLEIQRTEQGDSAMYLCASSLAGGQGAYEQYFGPGTRLTVT.